These T cell receptor beta chains were read from a single sample in a study of human T cells and chemical hapten exposure. Via MiXCR, TCRdb re-called the RACE reads, giving one row per CDR3 protein. The sample carries roughly 120,000 distinct CDR3 sequences, around an eighth recorded once. Sequences were derived from whole blood, sampled in connection with sensitization to the hapten diphenylcyclopropenone (DPC). These receptors originate from a woman younger than 30 with alopecia areata. Some clones in this sample may be carry-over from other donors' samples. Both conserved end residues are part of each CDR3. A D gene is named only where the DNA matches it firmly. Clone size is stated in some rows and not others, as once, few, many or a class when expanded.

NA | TRBD1 | TRBJ1-2 | TRBV9 | CASSVASGGLYGYTF | TGTGCCAGCAGCGTAGCGTCAGGGGGCCTCTATGGCTACACCTTC
NA | NA | TRBJ1-1 | TRBV5-1 | CASSLVERTEAFF | TGCGCCAGCAGCTTGGTGGAGAGGACTGAAGCTTTCTTT
few | TRBD2 | TRBJ2-4 | TRBV6-5 | CASSAAGIAKNIQYF | TGTGCCAGCAGTGCAGCGGGGATAGCCAAAAACATTCAGTACTTC
few | NA | TRBJ1-1 | TRBV29-1 | CSVLENQVTEAFF | TGCAGCGTTCTAGAGAATCAAGTCACTGAAGCTTTCTTT
NA | NA | TRBJ1-1 | TRBV12-5 | CASGLVRFMNTEAFF | TGTGCTAGTGGTTTGGTAAGGTTCATGAACACTGAAGCTTTCTTT
many | TRBD1 | TRBJ1-1 | TRBV6-1 | CASRTTGRSTEAFF | TGTGCCAGCAGGACGACAGGGCGATCCACTGAAGCTTTCTTT
NA | NA | TRBJ2-3 | TRBV7-6 | CASSLYETDTQYF | TGTGCCAGCAGCCTCTACGAAACAGATACGCAGTATTTT
NA | TRBD2 | TRBJ2-2 | TRBV6-6 | CASSTGTSGTGELFF | TGTGCCAGCAGTACCGGGACTAGCGGCACCGGGGAGCTGTTTTTT
few | NA | TRBJ1-5 | TRBV4-2 | CASSQDREAGQPQHF | TGTGCCAGCAGCCAAGATCGAGAGGCTGGCCAGCCCCAGCATTTT
few | NA | TRBJ2-7 | TRBV7-9 | CASSHGTAYEQYF | TGTGCCAGCAGCCACGGGACCGCCTACGAGCAGTACTTC
many | NA | TRBJ2-3 | TRBV20-1 | CSAKPLNTDTQYF | TGCAGTGCTAAACCTTTGAATACAGATACGCAGTATTTT
few | NA | TRBJ2-1 | TRBV20-1 | CSEERSSYNEQFF | TGCAGTGAAGAGCGGAGCTCCTACAATGAGCAGTTCTTC
NA | TRBD2 | TRBJ2-3 | TRBV7-7 | CASSLAGGPPDTQYF | TGTGCCAGCAGCCTAGCGGGGGGGCCCCCAGATACGCAGTATTTT
NA | NA | TRBJ2-1 | TRBV20-1 | CSATSVNEQFF | TGCAGTGCTACCAGCGTAAATGAGCAGTTCTTC
many | TRBD1 | TRBJ1-2 | TRBV18 | CASSLWPGGRYGYTF | TGTGCCAGCTCACTATGGCCAGGGGGACGTTATGGCTACACCTTC
NA | NA | TRBJ1-4 | TRBV5-6 | CASSFWGEDEKLFF | TGTGCCAGCAGCTTCTGGGGAGAGGATGAAAAACTGTTTTTT
few | TRBD1 | TRBJ1-4 | TRBV29-1 | CSVTRTGKNEKLFF | TGCAGCGTGACTAGGACAGGGAAGAATGAAAAACTGTTTTTT
NA | TRBD1 | TRBJ1-5 | TRBV19 | CASGQGYQPQHF | TGTGCCAGTGGACAGGGTTATCAGCCCCAGCATTTT
few | NA | TRBJ2-1 | TRBV7-3 | CASSPPPPDGLNEQFF | TGTGCCAGCAGCCCACCCCCCCCGGACGGACTCAATGAGCAGTTCTTC
NA | NA | TRBJ2-5 | TRBV5-8 | CASSLYSETQYF | TGTGCCAGCAGCTTGTATAGTGAGACCCAGTACTTC
few | TRBD1 | TRBJ2-2 | TRBV6-2/TRBV6-3 | CAADRDKGSGELFF | TGTGCCGCCGACAGGGACAAAGGTAGCGGGGAGCTGTTTTTT
NA | TRBD1 | TRBJ1-6 | TRBV5-4 | CASSTTGTGTSPLHF | TGTGCCAGCAGCACAACCGGGACAGGAACTTCACCCCTCCACTTT
NA | NA | TRBJ1-5 | TRBV6-1 | CASRRQDFQPQHF | TGTGCCAGCCGCCGACAGGATTTCCAGCCCCAGCATTTT
NA | NA | TRBJ2-1 | TRBV27 | CASSFIGIGYNEQFF | TGTGCCAGCAGTTTCATCGGTATCGGATACAATGAGCAGTTCTTC
few | NA | TRBJ2-3 | TRBV20-1 | CSARSGYTDTQYF | TGCAGTGCTAGATCAGGGTACACAGATACGCAGTATTTT
few | NA | TRBJ2-7 | TRBV3-1 | CASSRGDLIYEQYF | TGTGCCAGCAGTCGAGGGGACTTGATCTACGAGCAGTACTTC
NA | NA | TRBJ2-1 | TRBV7-2 | CASSLIFSSVSSEQFF | TGTGCCAGCAGCTTAATCTTTTCTAGCGTAAGTTCTGAGCAGTTCTTC
few | NA | TRBJ2-6 | TRBV6-2/TRBV6-3 | CASSSGPSGANVLTF | TGTGCCAGCAGTTCAGGTCCCTCTGGGGCCAACGTCCTGACTTTC
many | NA | TRBJ1-3 | TRBV28 | CASSAPRGGRGNTIYF | TGTGCCAGCAGTGCCCCGAGGGGGGGGCGAGGAAACACCATATATTTT
few | NA | TRBJ2-7 | TRBV10-3 | CAISGPRGPEQYF | TGTGCCATCAGTGGACCCAGGGGTCCCGAGCAGTACTTC
NA | TRBD1 | TRBJ2-5 | TRBV20-1 | CSASQDRVLQETQYF | TGCAGTGCTAGCCAGGACAGGGTCCTCCAAGAGACCCAGTACTTC
NA | NA | TRBJ2-7 | TRBV28 | CASRARGEQHF | TGTGCCAGCAGGGCTCGGGGAGAGCAGCACTTC
NA | TRBD1 | TRBJ1-2 | TRBV27 | CASSLEGTGNYGYTF | TGTGCCAGCAGTTTAGAAGGGACAGGGAACTATGGCTACACCTTC
many | TRBD1 | TRBJ2-5 | TRBV28 | CASSPRDSQETQYF | TGTGCCAGCAGTCCCCGGGACAGCCAAGAGACCCAGTACTTC
NA | NA | TRBJ1-4 | TRBV12-3/TRBV12-4 | CASSFLGLNEKLFF | TGTGCCAGCAGTTTTTTGGGGTTAAATGAAAAACTGTTTTTT
many | NA | TRBJ1-4 | TRBV12-3/TRBV12-4 | CASSWTAGEKLFF | TGTGCCAGCAGTTGGACGGCGGGGGAAAAACTGTTTTTT
few | NA | TRBJ1-2 | TRBV30 | CAWSVRGNDGYTF | TGTGCCTGGAGTGTAAGGGGGAATGATGGCTACACCTTC
few | TRBD1 | TRBJ2-3 | TRBV18 | CASSPLGQGAEGQYF | TGTGCCAGCTCACCTCTAGGACAGGGGGCCGAGGGGCAGTATTTT
few | NA | TRBJ1-1 | TRBV7-2 | CASSPKDKGRTEAFF | TGTGCCAGCAGCCCAAAGGACAAGGGAAGGACTGAAGCTTTCTTT
many | NA | TRBJ2-3 | TRBV4-3 | CASSQEGRLGGPTDTQYF | TGCGCCAGCAGCCAAGAGGGAAGGCTCGGGGGACCCACAGATACGCAGTATTTT
NA | TRBD1 | TRBJ2-1 | TRBV3-1 | CASTSGQGSYNEQFF | TGTGCCAGCACCTCAGGACAGGGGTCCTACAATGAGCAGTTCTTC
many | NA | TRBJ2-1 | TRBV20-1 | CSATTGREVNEQFF | TGCAGTGCCACCACGGGCAGGGAGGTAAATGAGCAGTTCTTC
few | NA | TRBJ1-6 | TRBV7-9 | CASSRTPGPPGSPLHF | TGTGCCAGCAGCCGAACTCCAGGCCCCCCAGGGTCACCCCTCCACTTT
few | NA | TRBJ2-1 | TRBV10-3 | CAISEDVSSYNEQFF | TGTGCCATCAGTGAGGATGTAAGCTCCTACAATGAGCAGTTCTTC
NA | NA | TRBJ2-7 | TRBV12-2 | CASRLTGTGSYEQYF | TGTGCAAGTCGCTTAACCGGGACAGGGTCCTACGAGCAGTACTTC
few | NA | TRBJ2-3 | TRBV5-1 | CASSPRLNRAGSADTQYF | TGCGCCAGCAGCCCAAGATTAAACAGGGCTGGGAGCGCAGATACGCAGTATTTT
NA | TRBD1 | TRBJ1-6 | TRBV27 | CASRSDRNNSPLHF | TGTGCCAGCAGATCGGACAGGAATAATTCACCCCTCCACTTT
few | TRBD1 | TRBJ2-7 | TRBV6-2/TRBV6-3 | CASTNNRDRTGRQYF | TGTGCCAGCACCAACAACAGGGACAGGACAGGAAGGCAGTACTTC
NA | NA | TRBJ2-3 | TRBV6-5 | CASTLGLSTDTQYF | TGTGCCAGCACCCTGGGACTGAGCACAGATACGCAGTATTTT
few | TRBD1 | TRBJ1-1 | TRBV7-2 | CASSLGDRGTEAFF | TGTGCCAGCAGCTTGGGGGACAGGGGTACTGAAGCTTTCTTT
few | TRBD1 | TRBJ2-3 | TRBV29-1 | CSVEGPRQGLIYF | TGCAGCGTTGAAGGTCCCCGACAGGGGCTTATATATTTT
few | NA | TRBJ1-2 | TRBV6-2/TRBV6-3 | CASSYQGSTDYGYTF | TGTGCCAGCAGTTACCAGGGGTCGACGGACTATGGCTACACCTTC
many | TRBD1 | TRBJ1-2 | TRBV11-2 | CASSPSGQGGYGYTF | TGTGCCAGCAGCCCCTCAGGACAGGGGGGCTATGGCTACACCTTC
few | NA | TRBJ2-5 | TRBV20-1 | CSARWRGVHPTYQETQYF | TGCAGTGCTAGGTGGCGGGGTGTACATCCCACGTACCAAGAGACCCAGTACTTC